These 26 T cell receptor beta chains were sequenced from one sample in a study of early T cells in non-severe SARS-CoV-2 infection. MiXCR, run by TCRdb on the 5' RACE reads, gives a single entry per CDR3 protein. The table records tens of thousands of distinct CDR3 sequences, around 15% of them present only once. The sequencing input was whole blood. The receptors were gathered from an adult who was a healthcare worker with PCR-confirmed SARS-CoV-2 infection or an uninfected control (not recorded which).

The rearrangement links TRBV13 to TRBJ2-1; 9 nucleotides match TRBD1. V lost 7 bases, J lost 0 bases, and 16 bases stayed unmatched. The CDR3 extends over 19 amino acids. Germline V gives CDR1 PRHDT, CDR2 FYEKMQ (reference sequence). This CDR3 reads CASTSGTGSTSDSYNEQFF. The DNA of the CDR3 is TGTGCCAGCACCTCCGGGACAGGGTCTACTAGCGACTCCTACAATGAGCAGTTCTTC.

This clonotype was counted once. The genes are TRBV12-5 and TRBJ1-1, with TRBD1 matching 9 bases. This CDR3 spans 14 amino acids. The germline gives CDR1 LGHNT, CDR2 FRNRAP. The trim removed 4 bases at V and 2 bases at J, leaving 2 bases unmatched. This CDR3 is CASGWGQGNTEAFF. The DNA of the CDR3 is TGTGCTAGTGGTTGGGGACAGGGCAACACTGAAGCTTTCTTT. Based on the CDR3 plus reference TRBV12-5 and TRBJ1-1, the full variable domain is DARVTQTPRHKVTEMGQEVTMRCQPILGHNTVFWYRQTMMQGLELLAYFRNRAPLDDSGMPKDRFSAEMPDATLATLKIQPSEPRDSAVYFCASGWGQGNTEAFFGQGTRLTVV.

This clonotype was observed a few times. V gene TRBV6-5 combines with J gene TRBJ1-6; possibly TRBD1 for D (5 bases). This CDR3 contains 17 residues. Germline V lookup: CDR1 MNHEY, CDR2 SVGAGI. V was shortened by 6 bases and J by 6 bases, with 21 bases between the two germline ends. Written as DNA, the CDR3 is TGTGCCAGCAGACTCCGCCTCGGGGGGAACGTTAATTCACCCCTCCACTTT. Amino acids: CASRLRLGGNVNSPLHF.

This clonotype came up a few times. DNA of the CDR3: TGCAGCGTACGGCCTAACACCGGGGAGCTGTTTTTT. Translated: CSVRPNTGELFF. V and J are TRBV29-1 and TRBJ2-2, with no clear D. The CDR3 spans 12 residues. With 6 bases removed from V and 2 bases from J, the gap between germline ends came to 7 bases. The germline gives CDR1 SQVTM, CDR2 ANQGSEA.

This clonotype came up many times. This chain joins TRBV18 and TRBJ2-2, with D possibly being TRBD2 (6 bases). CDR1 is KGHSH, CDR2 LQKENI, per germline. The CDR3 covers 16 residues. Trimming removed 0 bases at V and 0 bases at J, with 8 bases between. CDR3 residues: CASSPPGTSNTGELFF. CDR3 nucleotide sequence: TGTGCCAGCTCACCACCCGGGACTTCGAACACCGGGGAGCTGTTTTTT.

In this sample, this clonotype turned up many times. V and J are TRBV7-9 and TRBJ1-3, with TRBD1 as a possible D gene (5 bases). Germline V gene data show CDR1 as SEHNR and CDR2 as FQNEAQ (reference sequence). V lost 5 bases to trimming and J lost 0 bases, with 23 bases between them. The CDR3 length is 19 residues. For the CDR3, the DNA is TGTGCCAGCAGCCCTGGGGGGTTAACAGGACCTAACTCTGGAAACACCATATATTTT. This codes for CASSPGGLTGPNSGNTIYF.

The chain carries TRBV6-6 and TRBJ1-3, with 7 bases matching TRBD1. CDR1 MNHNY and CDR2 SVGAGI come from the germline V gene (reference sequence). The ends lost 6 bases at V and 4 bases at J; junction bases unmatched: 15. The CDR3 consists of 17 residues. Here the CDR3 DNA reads TGTGCCAGCAGGAACGGTCCAGGGGGGGAAAAGGGAAACACCATATATTTT. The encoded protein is CASRNGPGGEKGNTIYF.

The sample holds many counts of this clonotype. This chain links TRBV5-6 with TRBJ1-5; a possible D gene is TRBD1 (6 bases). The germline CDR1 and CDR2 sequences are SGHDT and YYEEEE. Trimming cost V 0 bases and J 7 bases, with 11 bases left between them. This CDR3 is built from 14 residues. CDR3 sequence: CASSLDRAEQPQHF. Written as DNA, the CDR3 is TGTGCCAGCAGCTTGGACAGGGCGGAACAGCCCCAGCATTTT.

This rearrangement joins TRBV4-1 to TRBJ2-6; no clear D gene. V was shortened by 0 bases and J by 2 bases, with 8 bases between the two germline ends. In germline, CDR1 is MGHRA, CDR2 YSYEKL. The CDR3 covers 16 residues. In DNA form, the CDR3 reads TGCGCCAGCAGCCAAGATTACGTACCTGGGGCCAACGTCCTGACTTTC. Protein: CASSQDYVPGANVLTF.

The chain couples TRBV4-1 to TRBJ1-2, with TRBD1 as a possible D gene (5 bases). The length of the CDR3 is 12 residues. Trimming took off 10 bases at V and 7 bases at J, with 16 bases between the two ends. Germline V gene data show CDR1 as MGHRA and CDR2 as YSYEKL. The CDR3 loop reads CAISQGEGGYTF. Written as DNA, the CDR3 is TGCGCCATTTCGCAGGGAGAAGGTGGCTACACCTTC.

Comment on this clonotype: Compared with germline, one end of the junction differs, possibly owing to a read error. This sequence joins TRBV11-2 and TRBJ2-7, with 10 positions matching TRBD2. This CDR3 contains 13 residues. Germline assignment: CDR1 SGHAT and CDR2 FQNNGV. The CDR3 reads CASRASGGYERYF. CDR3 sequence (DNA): TGTGCCAGCAGGGCTAGCGGGGGCTACGAGCGGTACTTC. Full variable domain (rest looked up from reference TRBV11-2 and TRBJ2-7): EAGVAQSPRYKIIEKRQSVAFWCNPISGHATLYWYQQILGQGPKLLIQFQNNGVVDDSQLPKDRFSAERLKGVDSTLKIQPAKLEDSAVYLCASRASGGYERYFGPGTRLTVT.

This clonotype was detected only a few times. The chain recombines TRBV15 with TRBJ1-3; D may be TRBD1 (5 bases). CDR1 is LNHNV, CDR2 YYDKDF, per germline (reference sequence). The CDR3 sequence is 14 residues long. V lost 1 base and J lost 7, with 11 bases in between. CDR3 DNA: TGTGCCACCAGCAGAGCGGAGGGGATGAACACCATATATTTT. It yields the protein CATSRAEGMNTIYF.

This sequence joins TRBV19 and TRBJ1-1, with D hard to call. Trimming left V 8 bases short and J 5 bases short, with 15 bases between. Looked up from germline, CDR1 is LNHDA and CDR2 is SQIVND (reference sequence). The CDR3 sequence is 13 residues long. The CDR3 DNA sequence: TGTGCCAGTCTCCACCCGGTGGGAACTGAAGCTTTCTTT. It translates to CASLHPVGTEAFF.

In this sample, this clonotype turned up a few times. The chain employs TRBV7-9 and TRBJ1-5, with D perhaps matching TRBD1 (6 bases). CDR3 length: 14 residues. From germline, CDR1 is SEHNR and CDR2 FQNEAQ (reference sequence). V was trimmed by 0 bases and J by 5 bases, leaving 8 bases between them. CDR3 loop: CASSLAGGDQPQHF. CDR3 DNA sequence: TGTGCCAGCAGCTTAGCAGGGGGGGATCAGCCCCAGCATTTT.

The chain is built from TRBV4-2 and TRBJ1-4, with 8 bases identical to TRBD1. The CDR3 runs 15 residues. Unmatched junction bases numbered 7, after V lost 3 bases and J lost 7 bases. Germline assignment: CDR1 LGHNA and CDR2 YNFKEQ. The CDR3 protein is CASSQVQGEGEKLFF. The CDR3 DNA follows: TGTGCCAGCAGCCAGGTACAGGGGGAGGGTGAAAAACTGTTTTTT.

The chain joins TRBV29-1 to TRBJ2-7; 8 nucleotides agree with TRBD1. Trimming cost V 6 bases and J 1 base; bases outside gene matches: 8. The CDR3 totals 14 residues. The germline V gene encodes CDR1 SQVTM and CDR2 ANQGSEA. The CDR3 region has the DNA TGCAGCGTAGCCCGACAGGGGTCTTCCTACGAGCAGTACTTC. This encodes CSVARQGSSYEQYF.

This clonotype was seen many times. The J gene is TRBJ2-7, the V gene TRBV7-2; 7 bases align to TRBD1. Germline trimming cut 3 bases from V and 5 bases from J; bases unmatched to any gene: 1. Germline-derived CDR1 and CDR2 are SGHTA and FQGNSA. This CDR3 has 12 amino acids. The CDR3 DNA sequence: TGTGCCAGCAGCTTCGACAGGGACGAGCAGTACTTC. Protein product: CASSFDRDEQYF.

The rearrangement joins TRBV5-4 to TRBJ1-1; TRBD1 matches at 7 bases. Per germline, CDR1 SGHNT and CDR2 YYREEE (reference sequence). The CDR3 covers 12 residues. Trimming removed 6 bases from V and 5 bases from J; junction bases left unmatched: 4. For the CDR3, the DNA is TGTGCCAGCACCCCGGACAGGACTGAAGCTTTCTTT. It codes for CASTPDRTEAFF.

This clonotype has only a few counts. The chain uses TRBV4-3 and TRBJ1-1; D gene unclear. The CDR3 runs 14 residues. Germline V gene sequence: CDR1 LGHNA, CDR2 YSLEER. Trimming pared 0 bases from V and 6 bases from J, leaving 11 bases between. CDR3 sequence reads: CASSQERGMPEAFF. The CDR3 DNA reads TGCGCCAGCAGCCAAGAAAGAGGGATGCCTGAAGCTTTCTTT.

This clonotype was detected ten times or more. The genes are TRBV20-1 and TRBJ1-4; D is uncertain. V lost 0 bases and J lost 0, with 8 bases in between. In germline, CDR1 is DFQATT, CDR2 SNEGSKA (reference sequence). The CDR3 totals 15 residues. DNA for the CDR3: TGCAGTGCTAGAGATCCCCAGTCAACTAATGAAAAACTGTTTTTT. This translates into CSARDPQSTNEKLFF.

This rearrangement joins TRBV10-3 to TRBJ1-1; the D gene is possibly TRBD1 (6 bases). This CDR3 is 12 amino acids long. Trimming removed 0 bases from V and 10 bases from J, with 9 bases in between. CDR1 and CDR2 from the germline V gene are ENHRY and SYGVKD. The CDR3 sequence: CAISESQGRAFF. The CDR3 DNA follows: TGTGCCATCAGTGAGTCACAGGGAAGAGCTTTCTTT.

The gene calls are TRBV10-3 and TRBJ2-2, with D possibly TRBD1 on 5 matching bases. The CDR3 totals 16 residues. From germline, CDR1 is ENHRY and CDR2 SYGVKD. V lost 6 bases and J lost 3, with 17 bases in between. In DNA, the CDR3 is TGTGCCATCAGAGGGGCCCAAGGTGTATACACCGGGGAGCTGTTTTTT. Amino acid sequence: CAIRGAQGVYTGELFF.

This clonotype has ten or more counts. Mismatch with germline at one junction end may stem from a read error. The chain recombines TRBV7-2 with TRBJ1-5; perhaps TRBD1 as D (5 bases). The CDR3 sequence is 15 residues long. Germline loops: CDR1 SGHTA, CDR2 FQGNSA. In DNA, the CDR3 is TGCGCCAGCAGCCACCGACAGCTCCCGCATCAGCCCCAGCATTTT. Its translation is CASSHRQLPHQPQHF. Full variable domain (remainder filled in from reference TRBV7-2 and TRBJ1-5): GAGVSQSPSNKVTEKGKDVELRCDPISGHTALYWYRQSLGQGLEFLIYFQGNSAPDKSGLPSDRFSAERTGGSVSTLTIQRTQQEDSAVYLCASSHRQLPHQPQHFGDGTRLSIL.

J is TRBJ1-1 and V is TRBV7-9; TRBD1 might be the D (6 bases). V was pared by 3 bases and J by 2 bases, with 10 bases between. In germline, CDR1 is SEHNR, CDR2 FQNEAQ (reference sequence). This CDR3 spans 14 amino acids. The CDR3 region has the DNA TGTGCCAGCAGCTTCCGGGACACCAACACTGAAGCTTTCTTT. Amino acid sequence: CASSFRDTNTEAFF.

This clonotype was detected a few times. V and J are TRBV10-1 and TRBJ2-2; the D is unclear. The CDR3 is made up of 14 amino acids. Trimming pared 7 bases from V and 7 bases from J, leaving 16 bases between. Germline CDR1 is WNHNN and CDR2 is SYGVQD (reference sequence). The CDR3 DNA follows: TGCGCCAGCATTGTCGGCAGGCCGGACGGGGAGCTGTTTTTT. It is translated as CASIVGRPDGELFF.

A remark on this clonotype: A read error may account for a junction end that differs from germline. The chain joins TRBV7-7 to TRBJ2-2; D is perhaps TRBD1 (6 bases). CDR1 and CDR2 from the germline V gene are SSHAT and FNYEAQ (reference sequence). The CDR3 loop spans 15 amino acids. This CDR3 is CASSSGVAYTGELFF. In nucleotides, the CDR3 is TGTGCTAGCAGCTCAGGGGTGGCGTACACCGGGGAGCTGTTTTTT.